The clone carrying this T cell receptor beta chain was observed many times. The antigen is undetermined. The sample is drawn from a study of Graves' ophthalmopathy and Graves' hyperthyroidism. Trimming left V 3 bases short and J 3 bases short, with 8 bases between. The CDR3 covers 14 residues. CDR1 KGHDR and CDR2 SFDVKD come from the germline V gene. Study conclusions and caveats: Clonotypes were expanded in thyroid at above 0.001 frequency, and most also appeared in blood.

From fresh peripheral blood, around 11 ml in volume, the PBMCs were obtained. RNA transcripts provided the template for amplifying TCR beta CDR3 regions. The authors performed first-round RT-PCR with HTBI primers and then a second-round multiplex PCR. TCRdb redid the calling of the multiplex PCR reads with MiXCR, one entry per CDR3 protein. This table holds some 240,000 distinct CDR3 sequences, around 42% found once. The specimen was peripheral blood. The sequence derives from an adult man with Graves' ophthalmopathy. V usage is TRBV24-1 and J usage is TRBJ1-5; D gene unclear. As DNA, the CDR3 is TGTGCCACCAGTGATAGGCAGTACAATCAGCCCCAGCATTTT. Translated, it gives CATSDRQYNQPQHF.